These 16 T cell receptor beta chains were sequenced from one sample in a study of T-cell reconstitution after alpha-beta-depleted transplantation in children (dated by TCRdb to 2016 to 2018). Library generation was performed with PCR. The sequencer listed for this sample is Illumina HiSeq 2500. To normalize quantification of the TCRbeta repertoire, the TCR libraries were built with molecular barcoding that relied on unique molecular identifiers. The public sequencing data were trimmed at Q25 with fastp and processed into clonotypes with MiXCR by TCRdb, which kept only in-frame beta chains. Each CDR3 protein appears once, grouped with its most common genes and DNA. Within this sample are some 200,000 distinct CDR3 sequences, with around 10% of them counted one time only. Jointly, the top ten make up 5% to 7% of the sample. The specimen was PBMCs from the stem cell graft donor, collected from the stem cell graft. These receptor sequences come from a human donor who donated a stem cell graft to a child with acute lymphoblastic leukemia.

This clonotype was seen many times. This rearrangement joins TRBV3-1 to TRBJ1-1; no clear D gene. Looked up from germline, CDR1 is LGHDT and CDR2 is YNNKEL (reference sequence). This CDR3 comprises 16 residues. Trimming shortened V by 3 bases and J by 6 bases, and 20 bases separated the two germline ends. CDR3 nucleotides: TGTGCCAGCAGCCAGGACGCGGAAGGAGGTAACGCTGAAGCTTTCTTT. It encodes CASSQDAEGGNAEAFF.

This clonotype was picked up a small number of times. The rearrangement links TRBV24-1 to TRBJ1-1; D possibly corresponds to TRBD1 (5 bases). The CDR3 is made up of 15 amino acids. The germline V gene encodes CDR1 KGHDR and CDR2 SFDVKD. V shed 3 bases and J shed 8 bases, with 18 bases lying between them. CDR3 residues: CATSDRAGRDVEAFF. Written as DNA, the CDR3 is TGTGCCACCAGTGATCGGGCGGGTAGGGACGTCGAAGCTTTCTTT.

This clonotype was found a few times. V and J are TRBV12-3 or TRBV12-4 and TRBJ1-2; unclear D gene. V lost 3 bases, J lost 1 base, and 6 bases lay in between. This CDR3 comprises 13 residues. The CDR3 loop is CASSFQDNYGYTF. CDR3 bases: TGTGCCAGCAGTTTTCAGGATAACTATGGCTACACCTTC.

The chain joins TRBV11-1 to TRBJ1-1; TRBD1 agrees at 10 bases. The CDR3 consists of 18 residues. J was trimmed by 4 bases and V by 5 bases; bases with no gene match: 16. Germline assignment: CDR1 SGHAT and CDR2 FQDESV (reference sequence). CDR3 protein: CASSATGTGEARGTEAFF. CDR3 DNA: TGTGCCAGCAGCGCGACCGGGACAGGGGAGGCTCGAGGCACTGAAGCTTTCTTT.

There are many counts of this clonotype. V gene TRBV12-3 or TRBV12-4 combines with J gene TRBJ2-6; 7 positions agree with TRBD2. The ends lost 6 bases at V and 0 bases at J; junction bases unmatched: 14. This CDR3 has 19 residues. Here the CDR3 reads CASRAYPGTTSSGANVLTF. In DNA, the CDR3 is TGTGCCAGCAGAGCATACCCAGGGACTACGAGCTCTGGGGCCAACGTCCTGACTTTC.

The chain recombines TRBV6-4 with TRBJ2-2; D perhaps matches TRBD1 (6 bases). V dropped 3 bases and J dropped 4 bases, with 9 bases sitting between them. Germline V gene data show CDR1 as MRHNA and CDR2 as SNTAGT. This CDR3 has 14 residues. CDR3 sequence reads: CASSEKGGTGELFF. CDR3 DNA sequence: TGTGCCAGCAGTGAAAAAGGGGGCACCGGGGAGCTGTTTTTT.

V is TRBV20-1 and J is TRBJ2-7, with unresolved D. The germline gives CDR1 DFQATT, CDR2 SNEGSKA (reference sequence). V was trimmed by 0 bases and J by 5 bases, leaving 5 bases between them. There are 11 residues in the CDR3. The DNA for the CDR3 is TGCAGTGCTAGAGAGTACGACGAGCAGTACTTC. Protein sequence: CSAREYDEQYF.

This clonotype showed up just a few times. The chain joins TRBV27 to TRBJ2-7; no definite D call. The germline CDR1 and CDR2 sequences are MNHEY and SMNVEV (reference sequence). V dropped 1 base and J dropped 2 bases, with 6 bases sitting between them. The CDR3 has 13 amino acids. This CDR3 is CASSLLGPYEQYF. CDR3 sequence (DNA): TGTGCCAGCAGTTTATTAGGGCCCTACGAGCAGTACTTC.

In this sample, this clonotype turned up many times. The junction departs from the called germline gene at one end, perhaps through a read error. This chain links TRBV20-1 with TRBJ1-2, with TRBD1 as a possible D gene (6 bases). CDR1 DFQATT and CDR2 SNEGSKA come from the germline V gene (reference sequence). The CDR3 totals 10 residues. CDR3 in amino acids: CSALLTGINF. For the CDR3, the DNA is TGCAGTGCCCTATTAACAGGGATTAATTTC.

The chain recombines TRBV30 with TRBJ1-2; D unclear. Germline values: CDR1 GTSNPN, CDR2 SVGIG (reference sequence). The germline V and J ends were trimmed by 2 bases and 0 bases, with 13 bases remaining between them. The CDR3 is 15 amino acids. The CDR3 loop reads CAWSRVLDTNYGYTF. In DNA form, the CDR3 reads TGTGCCTGGAGTCGGGTTCTCGATACTAACTATGGCTACACCTTC.

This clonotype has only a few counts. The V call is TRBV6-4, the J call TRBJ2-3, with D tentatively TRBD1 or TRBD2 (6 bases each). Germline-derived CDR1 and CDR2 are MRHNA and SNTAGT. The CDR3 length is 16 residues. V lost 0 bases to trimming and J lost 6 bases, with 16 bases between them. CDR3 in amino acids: CASSDSGGRDVDTQYF. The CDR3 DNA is TGTGCCAGCAGTGACTCGGGGGGCCGCGACGTTGATACGCAGTATTTT.

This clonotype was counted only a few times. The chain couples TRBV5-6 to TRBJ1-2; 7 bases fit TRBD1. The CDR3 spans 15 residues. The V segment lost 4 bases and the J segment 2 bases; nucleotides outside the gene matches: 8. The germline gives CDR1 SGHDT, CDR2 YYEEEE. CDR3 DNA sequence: TGTGCCAGCAGCCCGAGACAGGGAACCAACTATGGCTACACCTTC. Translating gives CASSPRQGTNYGYTF. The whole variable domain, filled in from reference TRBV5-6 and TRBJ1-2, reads DAGVTQSPTHLIKTRGQQVTLRCSPKSGHDTVSWYQQALGQGPQFIFQYYEEEERQRGNFPDRFSGHQFPNYSSELNVNALLLGDSALYLCASSPRQGTNYGYTFGSGTRLTVV.

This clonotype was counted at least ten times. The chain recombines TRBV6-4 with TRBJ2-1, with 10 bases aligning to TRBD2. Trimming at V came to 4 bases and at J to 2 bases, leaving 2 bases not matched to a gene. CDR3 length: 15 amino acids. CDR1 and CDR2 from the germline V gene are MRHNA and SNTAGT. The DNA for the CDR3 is TGTGCCAGCAGTGCCGGACTAGCGGCCTACAATGAGCAGTTCTTC. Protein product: CASSAGLAAYNEQFF.

The CDR3 is CASSLITREQYF. In nucleotides, the CDR3 is TGTGCCAGCAGCCTCATCACGCGGGAGCAGTACTTC. The chain is built from TRBV14 and TRBJ2-7; D is unresolved. Trimming left V 4 bases short and J 7 bases short, with 11 bases between. The CDR3 sequence is 12 residues long. In germline, CDR1 is SGHDN, CDR2 FVKESK.

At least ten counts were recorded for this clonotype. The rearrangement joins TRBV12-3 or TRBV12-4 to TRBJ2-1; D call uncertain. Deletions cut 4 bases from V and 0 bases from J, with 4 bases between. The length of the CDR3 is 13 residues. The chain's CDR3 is CASSWSSYNEQFF. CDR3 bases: TGTGCCAGCAGTTGGAGCTCCTACAATGAGCAGTTCTTC.

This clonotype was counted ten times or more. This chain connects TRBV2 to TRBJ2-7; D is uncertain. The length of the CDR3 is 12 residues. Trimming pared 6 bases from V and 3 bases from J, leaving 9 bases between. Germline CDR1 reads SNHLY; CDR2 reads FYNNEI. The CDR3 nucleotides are TGTGCCAGCAGACTGGCCAGCTACGAGCAGTACTTC. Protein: CASRLASYEQYF.